Shown below are 23 T cell receptor beta chains from a single sample sequenced in a study of shared clonotypes between healthy human individuals. Profiling relied on immunoSEQ multiplex PCR, and the TCRdb table lists in-frame clones only, not all of them. Counted here are about 990,000 clones, around three quarters occurring once; the ten biggest clones make up around 0.61%. The sample taken for sequencing was memory CD4+ T cells from PBMCs. Subset specified: CD45RA-negative fraction. These receptor sequences come from a man aged 18 to 30 in good health. Some clones in this sample may be carry-over from other donors' samples.

A note on this clone: A far larger clone is one base from this, pointing to a likely read error. The chain has TRBV29-1 and TRBJ1-1; perhaps TRBD1 as D (5 bases). The CDR3 consists of 14 residues. The germline gives CDR1 SQVTM, CDR2 ANQGSEA. The CDR3 DNA follows: TGCGGCGTTGCCTCCGGGGCGTCGAACACTGAAGCTTTCTTT. It codes for CGVASGASNTEAFF.

V gene TRBV6-6 combines with J gene TRBJ2-1; 8 positions agree with TRBD2. Losses at the gene ends were 10 bases for V and 2 bases for J; bases not matched to a gene: 7. This CDR3 is 14 amino acids long. Germline CDR1 is MNHNY and CDR2 is SVGAGI (reference sequence). The CDR3 DNA reads as TGTGCCATCGGGGGGGCCAGGCCCTACAATGAGCAGTTCTTC. Its protein product is CAIGGARPYNEQFF.

The gene calls are TRBV6-5 and TRBJ2-7, with a weak D call TRBD1 (5 bases). This CDR3 has 13 amino acids. Per the germline V gene, CDR1 is MNHEY and CDR2 is SVGAGI. Trimming took off 2 bases at V and 7 bases at J, with 12 bases between the two ends. CDR3 nucleotide sequence: TGTGCCAGCAGTTACAGGGGTACGCAGGAGCAGTACTTC. Protein: CASSYRGTQEQYF.

This clone came up once. The V gene is TRBV29-1, the J gene TRBJ2-2; D may match TRBD1 or TRBD2 (5 bases each). Per the germline V gene, CDR1 is SQVTM and CDR2 is ANQGSEA. The length of the CDR3 is 15 residues. V lost 4 bases and J 6 bases, leaving 18 bases between the germline ends. CDR3 bases: TGCAGCGTTGTCCCCCGGGGCATGGGTGCCGGGGAGCTGTTTTTT. It codes for CSVVPRGMGAGELFF.

About this clone itself: This specimen includes other DNA sequences encoding the same CDR3. In DNA, the CDR3 is TGTGCCAGCTCACCTGGACAGGGCACAGATACGCAGTATTTT. Residues: CASSPGQGTDTQYF. The J gene is TRBJ2-3, the V gene TRBV18; TRBD1 aligns across 7 bases. CDR1 is KGHSH, CDR2 LQKENI, per germline. V lost 3 bases, J lost 1 base, and 1 base stayed unmatched. The CDR3 has 14 amino acids.

This clone was counted only a few times. The rearrangement uses TRBV27 and TRBJ1-2, with 8 bases lining up with TRBD1. The CDR3 is 14 residues long. With V trimmed by 6 bases and J by 6 bases, 9 bases remained unmatched. Germline V gene sequence: CDR1 MNHEY, CDR2 SMNVEV (reference sequence). CDR3 coding DNA: TGTGCCAGCAGACTAGGACAGGGTTTACATGGCTACACCTTC. It translates to CASRLGQGLHGYTF.

V usage is TRBV29-1 and J usage is TRBJ1-2; no firm D call. Germline V CDR1 and CDR2: SQVTM, ANQGSEA. The length of the CDR3 is 11 residues. Deletions cut 6 bases from V and 8 bases from J, with 13 bases between. CDR3 in amino acids: CSVQNREGYTF. The DNA for the CDR3 is TGCAGCGTCCAAAACAGAGAGGGCTACACCTTC.

The rearrangement joins TRBV9 to TRBJ2-2; maybe TRBD1 (5 bases). Germline CDR1 SGDLS, CDR2 YYNGEE. V shed 4 bases and J shed 4 bases, with 17 bases lying between them. The CDR3 consists of 16 residues. The CDR3 reads CASSPSVGVSTGELFF. CDR3 coding DNA: TGTGCCAGCAGCCCTAGTGTAGGGGTTAGCACCGGGGAGCTGTTTTTT.

This chain links TRBV5-4 with TRBJ2-5; D is unclear. The J call may be in error: the DNA end matches TRBJ2-7 better. The V gene's germline CDR1 is SGHNT and CDR2 YYREEE (reference sequence). The CDR3 is made up of 14 amino acids. The CDR3 DNA follows: TGTGCCAGCAGCTTGGCGCAGGCCCCCTACGAGCAGTACTTC. This translates into CASSLAQAPYEQYF.

The chain joins TRBV4-3 to TRBJ2-1; 14 bases line up with TRBD2. V lost 4 bases to trimming and J lost 14 bases; unmatched junction nucleotides: 4. Germline CDR1 and CDR2: LGHNA and YSLEER. The CDR3 sequence is 13 residues long. The CDR3 here is CASSPGTSGSKFF. CDR3 nucleotides: TGCGCCAGCAGCCCGGGGACTAGCGGGAGTAAGTTCTTC.

This rearrangement joins TRBV25-1 to TRBJ2-5; D gene uncertain. Germline loops: CDR1 MGHDK, CDR2 SYGVNS. The CDR3 length is 14 residues. Trimming left V 2 bases short and J 1 base short, with 8 bases between. The CDR3 nucleotides are TGTGCCAGCAGTGAAACACAGTTCCAAGAGACCCAGTACTTC. Its translation: CASSETQFQETQYF.

This chain links TRBV12-2 with TRBJ2-5; whether TRBD2, the table's D call, matches the DNA was not checked. TRBV12-2 counts as a pseudogene. The CDR3 is made up of 16 amino acids. CDR3 in amino acids: CASRLREGPRAETQYF. CDR3 nucleotide sequence: TGTGCAAGTCGCTTGCGGGAGGGCCCTCGGGCGGAGACCCAGTACTTC.

Only a few counts were recorded for this clone. The chain links TRBV4-2 to TRBJ2-1; a weak D match, TRBD2 (6 bases). Trimming stripped 3 bases from V and 4 bases from J, with 13 bases between. CDR3 length: 15 residues. Germline CDR1 is LGHNA and CDR2 is YNFKEQ. The CDR3 DNA reads as TGTGCCAGCAGCCAGGAGCGGGTGGGTTACAATGAGCAGTTCTTC. Translated: CASSQERVGYNEQFF.

V usage is TRBV11-2 and J usage is TRBJ2-1; tentatively, D is TRBD2 (5 bases). The CDR3 consists of 18 residues. Germline assignment: CDR1 SGHAT and CDR2 FQNNGV. V dropped 1 base and J dropped 6 bases, with 22 bases sitting between them. The DNA of the CDR3 is TGTGCCAGCAGCTTAGCACTGGGCCAGCGGAGGCCGAGCAATGAGCAGTTCTTC. Translation: CASSLALGQRRPSNEQFF.

The chain joins TRBV5-8 to TRBJ1-2; no clear D gene. There are 13 residues in the CDR3. Trimming took 0 bases from V and 4 from J, leaving 7 bases between them. Germline V CDR1 and CDR2: SGHTS, YDEGEE. In nucleotides, the CDR3 is TGTGCCAGCAGCTTGGAGGCGGTCTATGGCTACACCTTC. It specifies CASSLEAVYGYTF.

The chain carries TRBV30 and TRBJ2-1; the D is unclear. Germline CDR1 and CDR2: GTSNPN and SVGIG (reference sequence). With 0 bases removed from V and 7 bases from J, the gap between germline ends came to 13 bases. This CDR3 spans 14 amino acids. CDR3 amino acids: CAWSVGLVPNEQFF. In DNA, the CDR3 is TGTGCCTGGAGTGTAGGGTTAGTACCTAATGAGCAGTTCTTC.

This rearrangement joins TRBV4-1 to TRBJ2-5; TRBD2 matches 7 bases. From germline, CDR1 is MGHRA and CDR2 YSYEKL. The CDR3 covers 17 residues. V was clipped by 1 base and J by 1 base; unmatched bases: 9. CDR3 sequence: CASSQAPGVAGQETQYF. CDR3 nucleotides: TGCGCCAGCAGCCAAGCCCCCGGAGTAGCGGGCCAAGAGACCCAGTACTTC.

This clone was seen ten or more times. J is TRBJ2-2 and V is TRBV6-5; D gene ambiguous. V lost 7 bases and J 4 bases, leaving 16 bases between the germline ends. The CDR3 consists of 15 residues. The V gene's germline CDR1 is MNHEY and CDR2 SVGAGI. The chain's CDR3 is CASTRSRAGTGELFF. CDR3 nucleotides: TGTGCCAGCACCAGGTCAAGGGCCGGCACCGGGGAGCTGTTTTTT.

The chain employs TRBV15 and TRBJ2-7, with a tentative D call TRBD2 (6 bases). Germline V gives CDR1 LNHNV, CDR2 YYDKDF (reference sequence). The CDR3 spans 15 residues. V was trimmed by 4 bases and J by 2 bases, leaving 15 bases between them. The CDR3 reads CATSTRLGGPYEQYF. DNA of the CDR3: TGTGCCACCAGCACCCGACTAGGCGGGCCCTACGAGCAGTACTTC.

This clone was counted between two and nine times. The chain has TRBV5-1 and TRBJ2-3; no firm D call. V was clipped by 3 bases and J by 4 bases, with 6 bases between them. The germline V gene encodes CDR1 SGHRS and CDR2 YFSETQ. CDR3 length: 12 amino acids. The CDR3, as DNA: TGCGCCAGCAGCTCCGAGGCAGATACGCAGTATTTT. This encodes CASSSEADTQYF.

CDR3 amino acids: CASSLPTTHRGRYGYTF. The CDR3 bases are TGTGCCAGCAGTCTACCCACAACCCACAGGGGGCGGTATGGCTACACCTTC. The rearrangement joins TRBV28 to TRBJ1-2, with 9 bases that match TRBD1. Germline V lookup: CDR1 MDHEN, CDR2 SYDVKM. The J segment lost 5 bases and the V segment lost 5 bases, leaving 15 bases of the junction unmatched. The CDR3 covers 17 residues.

In this sample, this clone turned up once. Possible read error: a much larger clone is one base away. J is TRBJ2-7 and V is TRBV7-2, with TRBD1 identical over 8 bases. This CDR3 is 14 amino acids long. Germline values: CDR1 SGHTA, CDR2 FQGNSA. With 1 base clipped from V and 3 bases from J, the junction kept 2 bases outside the gene matches. For the CDR3, the DNA is TGTGCCAGCAGCTTAGGGGACAGGAACTACGAGCAGTACTTC. Its protein product is CASSLGDRNYEQYF.

The rearrangement joins TRBV11-3 to TRBJ2-1; either TRBD1 or TRBD2 may supply D (6 bases each). V was shortened by 5 bases and J by 4 bases, with 15 bases between the two germline ends. From germline, CDR1 is SGHNT and CDR2 YENEEA. The length of the CDR3 is 15 residues. CDR3 amino acids: CASSHQEGGYNEQFF. Here the CDR3 DNA reads TGTGCCAGCAGCCACCAGGAGGGGGGTTACAATGAGCAGTTCTTC.